This T cell receptor beta chain was observed in a study of shared clonotypes between healthy human individuals. TCRdb's copy holds only in-frame clones and misses some; the assay was immunoSEQ multiplex PCR. This sample carries 2 million to 2.5 million clones, under 97% of them seen once, and the ten largest clones take around 0.13%. CDR3 length: 15 residues. The germline gives CDR1 MNHNS, CDR2 SASEGT. The V end was cut by 0 bases, the J end by 1 base, with 10 bases between. The clonotype comes from a young man in good health. Input material: naive CD4+ T cells sorted from blood. Subset here: CD45RA+ positively selected. The gene calls are TRBV6-1 and TRBJ2-7; D is unresolved. CDR3 DNA: TGTGCCAGCAGTGAAGCGTCGGCAGGATCCTACGAGCAGTACTTC. This encodes CASSEASAGSYEQYF.